This T cell receptor (beta chain) was documented in a study of CD8+ T cells in alopecia areata. Across the whole study: In an open-label trial, patients got 5 to 10 mg tofacitinib twice daily.

Germline V gene sequence: CDR1 GTSNPN, CDR2 SVGIG (reference sequence). This CDR3 has 14 residues. Trimming removed 4 bases from V and 0 bases from J, with 13 bases in between. TCR sequencing used cDNA made by reverse transcription of extracted RNA. Using immunoSEQ multiplex PCR, the repertoire was profiled, and TCRdb retains in-frame clones only, with some absent. The sample includes over 150,000 clones, less than 70% of them seen just once. As concerns this clone: Its antigen is undetermined.

Specified treatment: oral pan-JAK inhibitor, 5-10 mg twice daily. General study results and limits: Persistence in scalp and blood during tofacitinib was observed for many expanded lesional clones. Mice gave a clearer picture of TCR sharing than patients did, possibly for HLA-related reasons.

This clonotype originated in a human donor with alopecia areata. The chain is built from TRBV30 and TRBJ2-7; D possibly matches TRBD1 or TRBD2 (5 bases each). Sequencing was performed on CD8+ T cells sorted from blood, taken at week 24, from a patient treated with tofacitinib. This CDR3 is CAWTPGTRSYEQYF. The CDR3 DNA sequence: TGTGCCTGGACACCGGGGACCCGCTCCTACGAGCAGTACTTC.